The present entry profiles one T cell receptor (beta chain) with its context. The target antigen is unknown. Germline loops: CDR1 LNHDA, CDR2 SQIVND (reference sequence). The V and J ends lost 9 bases and 9 bases respectively, with 15 bases between them. CDR3 size: 13 residues. The data were obtained in a study of siplizumab effects on memory and regulatory T cells. Study-wide results and limits: Mappable CD4+ clones that were alloreactive averaged 68.8% Treg-derived with siplizumab versus roughly 25% in controls. Naive T cells seemed more diverse than memory cells; they also seemed major alloresponse contributors.

Per sample, some 10^5 TCR templates underwent assay. Profiled with immunoSEQ multiplex PCR; TCRdb holds only in-frame clones, not every one. Among roughly 62,000 clones listed, 79% were seen once. The sequence came from a human donor in good health. Sequenced: memory CD4+ T cells sorted from blood. The V gene is TRBV19, the J gene TRBJ1-6; D is perhaps TRBD1 (6 bases). CDR3 amino acids: CARKQGSGSPLHF. CDR3 sequence (DNA): TGTGCCAGGAAACAGGGTTCGGGTTCACCCCTCCACTTT.